This TCR beta chain was sequenced during a study of T-cell memory formation after mild COVID-19. Study as a whole: There were largely donor-specific TCR clusters. Points from the study as a whole: Day 37-peaking second-wave clones had unconfirmed SARS-CoV-2 specificity. Pre-infection memory showed some responding clones, and this suggested that cross-reactive memory joined.

This clonotype was found a few times. Its specificity is unknown. This CDR3 has 14 amino acids. CDR1 is SGDLS, CDR2 YYNGEE, per germline. Trimming took off 2 bases at V and 9 bases at J, with 15 bases between the two ends. Constant-segment primers and 5'RACE yielded cDNA libraries for TCR alpha and TCR beta, each carrying sample barcodes and UMIs. TCRdb ran MiXCR on the 5' RACE reads and lists one entry per CDR3 protein. The sample has about 400,000 distinct CDR3 sequences, around a quarter seen once; the top ten hold over 10%. The rearrangement uses TRBV9 and TRBJ2-1, with D possibly matching TRBD2 (6 bases). Specimen: PBMCs or a T cell subset sorted from them (not recorded which). This clonotype originated in an adult woman who had mild COVID-19 (a few samples of this study predate the infection). Cell type and time point are not known. The CDR3 DNA reads as TGTGCCAGCAGCGTGACGGGAGAGCCTCTTGAGCAGTTCTTC. It is translated as CASSVTGEPLEQFF.